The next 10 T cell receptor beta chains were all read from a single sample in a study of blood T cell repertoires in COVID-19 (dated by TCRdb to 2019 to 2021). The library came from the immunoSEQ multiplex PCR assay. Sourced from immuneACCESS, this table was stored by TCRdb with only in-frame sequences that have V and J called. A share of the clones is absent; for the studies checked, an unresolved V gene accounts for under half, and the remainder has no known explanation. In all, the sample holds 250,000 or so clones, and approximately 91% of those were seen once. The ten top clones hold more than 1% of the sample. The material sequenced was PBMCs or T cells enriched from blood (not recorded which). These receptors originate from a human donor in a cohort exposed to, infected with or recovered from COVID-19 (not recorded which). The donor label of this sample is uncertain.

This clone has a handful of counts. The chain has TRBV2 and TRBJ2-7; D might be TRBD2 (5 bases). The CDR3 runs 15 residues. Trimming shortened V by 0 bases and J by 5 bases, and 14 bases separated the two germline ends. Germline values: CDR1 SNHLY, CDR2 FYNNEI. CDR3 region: CASSEAAGEFHEQYF. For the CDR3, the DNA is TGTGCCAGCAGTGAAGCGGCCGGGGAGTTCCACGAGCAGTACTTC. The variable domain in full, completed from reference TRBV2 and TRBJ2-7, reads EPEVTQTPSHQVTQMGQEVILRCVPISNHLYFYWYRQILGQKVEFLVSFYNNEISEKSEIFDDQFSVERPDGSNFTLKIRSTKLEDSAMYFCASSEAAGEFHEQYFGPGTRLTVT.

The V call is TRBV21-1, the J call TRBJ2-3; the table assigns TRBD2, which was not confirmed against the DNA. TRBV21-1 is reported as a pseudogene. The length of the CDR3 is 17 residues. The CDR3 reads CASSKRGSGGFGDTQYF. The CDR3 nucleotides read TGTGCCAGCAGCAAAAGGGGTAGCGGGGGGTTTGGAGATACGCAGTATTTT.

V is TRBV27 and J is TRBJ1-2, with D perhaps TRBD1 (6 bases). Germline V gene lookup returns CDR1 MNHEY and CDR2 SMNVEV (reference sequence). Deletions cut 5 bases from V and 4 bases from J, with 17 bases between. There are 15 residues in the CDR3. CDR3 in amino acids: CASSTRQALGYGYTF. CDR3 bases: TGTGCCAGCAGTACCCGACAGGCTCTGGGCTATGGCTACACCTTC.

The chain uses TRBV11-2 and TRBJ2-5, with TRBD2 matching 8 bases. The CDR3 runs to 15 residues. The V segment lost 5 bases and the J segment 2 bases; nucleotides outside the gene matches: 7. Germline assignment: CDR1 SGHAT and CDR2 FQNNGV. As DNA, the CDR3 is TGTGCCAGCAGCATCGGACTAGCTTGGCAAGAGACCCAGTACTTC. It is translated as CASSIGLAWQETQYF.

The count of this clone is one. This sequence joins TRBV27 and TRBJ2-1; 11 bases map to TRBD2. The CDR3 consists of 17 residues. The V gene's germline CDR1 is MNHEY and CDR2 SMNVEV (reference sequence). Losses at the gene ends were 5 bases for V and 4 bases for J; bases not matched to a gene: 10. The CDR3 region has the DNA TGTGCCAGCAGTCCGAACCCGACTAGCGGGGATTACAATGAGCAGTTCTTC. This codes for CASSPNPTSGDYNEQFF.

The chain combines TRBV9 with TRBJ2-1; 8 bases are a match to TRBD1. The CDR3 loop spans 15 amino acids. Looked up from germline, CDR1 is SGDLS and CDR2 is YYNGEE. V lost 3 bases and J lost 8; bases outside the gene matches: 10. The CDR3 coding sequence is TGTGCCAGCAGCGCAACAGGGGGTGGATCTGATGAGCAGTTCTTC. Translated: CASSATGGGSDEQFF. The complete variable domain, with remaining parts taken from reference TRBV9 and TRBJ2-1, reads DSGVTQTPKHLITATGQRVTLRCSPRSGDLSVYWYQQSLDQGLQFLIQYYNGEERAKGNILERFSAQQFPDLHSELNLSSLELGDSALYFCASSATGGGSDEQFFGPGTRLTVL.

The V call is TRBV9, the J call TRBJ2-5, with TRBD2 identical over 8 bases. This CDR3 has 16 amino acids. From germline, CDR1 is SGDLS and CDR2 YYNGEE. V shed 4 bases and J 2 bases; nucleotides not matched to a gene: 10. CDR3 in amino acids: CASSRIISSGQETQYF. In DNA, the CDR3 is TGTGCCAGCAGCCGAATCATATCTAGCGGGCAAGAGACCCAGTACTTC.

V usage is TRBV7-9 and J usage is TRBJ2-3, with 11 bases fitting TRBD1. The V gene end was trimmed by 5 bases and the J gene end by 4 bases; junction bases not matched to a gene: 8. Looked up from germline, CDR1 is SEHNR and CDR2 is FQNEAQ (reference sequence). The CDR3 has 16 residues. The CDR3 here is CASSPLKGQGADTQYF. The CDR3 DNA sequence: TGTGCCAGCAGCCCATTAAAGGGACAGGGGGCAGATACGCAGTATTTT. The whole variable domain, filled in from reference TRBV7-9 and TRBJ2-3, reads DTGVSQNPRHKITKRGQNVTFRCDPISEHNRLYWYRQTLGQGPEFLTYFQNEAQLEKSRLLSDRFSAERPKGSFSTLEIQRTEQGDSAMYLCASSPLKGQGADTQYFGPGTRLTVL.

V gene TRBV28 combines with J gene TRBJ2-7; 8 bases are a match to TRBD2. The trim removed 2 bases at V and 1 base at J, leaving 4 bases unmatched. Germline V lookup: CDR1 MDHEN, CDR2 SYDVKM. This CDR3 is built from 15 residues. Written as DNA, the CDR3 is TGTGCCAGCAGTTTAGGCGGGGGGCCTTCCTACGAGCAGTACTTC. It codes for CASSLGGGPSYEQYF.

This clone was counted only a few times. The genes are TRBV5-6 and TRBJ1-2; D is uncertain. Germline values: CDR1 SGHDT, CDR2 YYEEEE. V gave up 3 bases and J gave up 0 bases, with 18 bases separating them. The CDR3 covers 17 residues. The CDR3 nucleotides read TGTGCCAGCAGCTCCGGGAGTACCAGGTATACTAACTATGGCTACACCTTC. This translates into CASSSGSTRYTNYGYTF. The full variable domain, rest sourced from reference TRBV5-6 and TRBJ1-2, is DAGVTQSPTHLIKTRGQQVTLRCSPKSGHDTVSWYQQALGQGPQFIFQYYEEEERQRGNFPDRFSGHQFPNYSSELNVNALLLGDSALYLCASSSGSTRYTNYGYTFGSGTRLTVV.